This is a list of T cell receptor beta chains from one sample in a study of glioma-infiltrating T cells. TCRdb passed the multiplex PCR reads through MiXCR, listing each CDR3 protein once. The table includes about 93,000 distinct CDR3 sequences, around 42% detected once. Sequenced: glioma tissue, nonneoplastic brain tissue, or PBMCs (not recorded which). The receptors here all came from a human donor with low-grade glioma or glioblastoma, undergoing nonglioma brain surgery, or in good health (not recorded which). Each CDR3 is given with its conserved first and last residue. Fields, in order: D gene, clone size, J gene, CDR3 length, V gene, CDR3 protein, CDR3 DNA. D genes are given only for firm matches. Size tells how often a clone was seen (once, few, many) or the class of an expanded clone, and some rows leave it out.

-,many,TRBJ2-7,12,TRBV12-5,CASGFGGYEQYF,TGTGCTAGTGGTTTTGGGGGATACGAGCAGTACTTC
-,-,TRBJ1-4,16,TRBV28,CASSPYNGATNEKLFF,TGTGCCAGCAGCCCGTACAACGGTGCAACTAATGAAAAACTGTTTTTT
-,once,TRBJ2-5,14,TRBV7-3,CASSMLGAQETQYF,TGTGCCAGCAGCATGCTAGGAGCCCAAGAGACCCAGTACTTC
-,many,TRBJ1-6,17,TRBV20-1,CSAFLDGFSSYNSPLHF,TGCAGTGCCTTCCTGGACGGGTTCAGCTCCTATAATTCACCCCTCCACTTT
-,-,TRBJ2-1,11,TRBV6-2/TRBV6-3,CASSYFDEQFF,TGCGCCAGCAGTTATTTCGACGAGCAGTTCTTC
TRBD1,many,TRBJ1-2,13,TRBV2,CASSGGTGFPSTF,TGTGCCAGCAGTGGAGGGACAGGGTTCCCGAGCACCTTC
TRBD1,many,TRBJ1-5,14,TRBV18,CASSTDRDGGPQHF,TGTGCCAGCTCAACGGACAGGGACGGGGGGCCCCAGCATTTT
TRBD1,-,TRBJ2-7,14,TRBV6-2/TRBV6-3,CASRPGQGAWEQYF,TGTGCCAGCAGACCGGGACAGGGGGCTTGGGAGCAGTACTTC
-,-,TRBJ1-5,15,TRBV30,CAWSVSSTVNQPQHF,TGTGCCTGGAGTGTAAGCTCGACCGTCAATCAGCCCCAGCATTTT
TRBD2,-,TRBJ2-7,15,TRBV19,CASSGPSGRDHEQHF,TGTGCCAGTAGTGGGCCTTCGGGGAGGGACCACGAGCAGCACTTC
TRBD2,many,TRBJ2-1,13,TRBV3-1,CASSQPTSGGLFF,TGTGCCAGCAGCCAACCTACTAGCGGGGGCCTGTTCTTC
-,many,TRBJ1-2,15,TRBV2,CASSDRGGANYGYTF,TGTGCCAGCAGTGACCGAGGGGGAGCTAACTATGGCTACACCTTC
-,many,TRBJ1-1,15,TRBV15,CATSRDEGGNTEAFF,TGTGCCACCAGCAGAGATGAGGGGGGGAACACTGAAGCTTTCTTT
TRBD1,many,TRBJ1-1,14,TRBV20-1,CSARTGGYGTEAFF,TGCAGTGCTAGGACAGGGGGCTACGGCACTGAAGCTTTCTTT
TRBD1,once,TRBJ2-1,15,TRBV6-1,CASRRTGQGSHEQFF,TGTGCCAGCAGACGAACGGGACAGGGCTCCCACGAGCAGTTCTTC
TRBD2,-,TRBJ2-3,17,TRBV11-2,CASSLGPTSEYTDTQYF,TGTGCCAGCAGCTTAGGGCCGACTAGCGAATACACAGATACGCAGTATTTT
-,once,TRBJ1-4,18,TRBV7-9,CASSEIRLGLGETKKPFF,TGTGCCAGCAGCGAAATACGTTTGGGACTGGGGGAAACTAAAAAACCGTTTTTT
-,-,TRBJ2-2,12,TRBV6-6,CARSHPHGELFF,TGTGCCAGAAGTCACCCTCACGGGGAGCTGTTTTTT
-,many,TRBJ1-5,19,TRBV20-1,CSASDGRSGRGSLNQPQHF,TGCAGTGCTAGTGATGGCCGTTCGGGTAGAGGCTCTCTCAATCAGCCCCAGCATTTT